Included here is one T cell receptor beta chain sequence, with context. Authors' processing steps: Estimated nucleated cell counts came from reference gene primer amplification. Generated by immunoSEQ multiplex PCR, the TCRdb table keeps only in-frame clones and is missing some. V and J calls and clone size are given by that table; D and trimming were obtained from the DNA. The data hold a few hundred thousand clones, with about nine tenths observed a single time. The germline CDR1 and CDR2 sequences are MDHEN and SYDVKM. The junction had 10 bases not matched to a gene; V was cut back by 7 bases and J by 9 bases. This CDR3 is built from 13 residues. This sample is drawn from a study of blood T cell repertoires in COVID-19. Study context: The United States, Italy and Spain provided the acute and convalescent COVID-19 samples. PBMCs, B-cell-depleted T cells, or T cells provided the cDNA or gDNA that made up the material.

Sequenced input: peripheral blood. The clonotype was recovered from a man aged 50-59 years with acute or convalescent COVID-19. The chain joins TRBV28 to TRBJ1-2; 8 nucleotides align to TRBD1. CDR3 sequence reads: CASTPDRAGSYTF. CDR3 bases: TGTGCCAGCACCCCGGACAGGGCTGGGAGCTACACCTTC.